The present T cell receptor beta chain was sequenced within a study of shared clonotypes between healthy human individuals. In its sample, this clone was seen many times. Trimming stripped 8 bases from V and 1 base from J, with 8 bases between. Looked up from germline, CDR1 is ENHRY and CDR2 is SYGVKD. The CDR3 sequence is 12 residues long. It was at deep level that the assay was run. Libraries were prepared by immunoSEQ multiplex PCR; TCRdb keeps only in-frame clonotypes and omits some of them. The sample records 97,000 or so clones, roughly 50% being singletons. V gene TRBV10-3 combines with J gene TRBJ1-2; D is undetermined. The specimen was PBMCs. The origin of this receptor is a middle-aged woman in good health. Some clones in this sample may be carry-over from other donors' samples. The CDR3 loop is CAIAGDNYGYTF. The CDR3 bases are TGTGCCATCGCAGGAGATAACTATGGCTACACCTTC.